What follows is one T cell receptor (beta chain) and its context. The antigen is not known. RNA transcripts provided the template for amplifying TCR beta CDR3 regions. First-round RT-PCR with HTBI primers preceded a second-round multiplex PCR. Each CDR3 protein is one row after TCRdb ran MiXCR on the multiplex PCR reads. Found here are 900,000 to 1,200,000 distinct CDR3 sequences, about 40% of them singletons; the top ten hold 11%. The sample originates from a study of Graves' ophthalmopathy and Graves' hyperthyroidism. Study conclusions and caveats: Ophthalmopathy cases were distinguished from stable hyperthyroidism by a 13-signature model, reaching roughly 90% sensitivity and about 80% specificity. Blood also harbored most expanded thyroid clonotypes above 0.001 frequency.

Participants with hyperthyroidism, aged 18 to 65, were newly diagnosed with under 2 months' duration. No donor had other autoimmune disease, uncontrolled infection, pregnancy or lactation. This TCR derives from an adult man with Graves' hyperthyroidism. Sequenced: peripheral blood or thyroid tissue (not recorded which).

The CDR3 reads CASSEAYRQGRSEQYF. The CDR3 DNA sequence: TGTGCCAGCAGTGAAGCCTACCGACAGGGTCGCAGCGAGCAGTACTTC. The chain carries TRBV6-1 and TRBJ2-7; TRBD1 aligns across 7 bases. This CDR3 spans 16 amino acids. Trimming took 0 bases from V and 6 from J; bases not matched to a gene: 11. From germline, CDR1 is MNHNS and CDR2 SASEGT.